Listed below are T cell receptor beta chains from one sample, sequenced in a study of blood T cell repertoires in COVID-19. Assay: immunoSEQ multiplex PCR; the TCRdb copy retains only in-frame clones and omits some. The sample holds 300,000 to 400,000 clones, around 92% seen once. Material for sequencing was peripheral blood. All receptors come from a woman between 25 and 40 years old with COVID-19, enrolled during active disease. CDR3s include the opening cysteine and the closing phenylalanine or tryptophan. The D gene is left open where the match is weak. Clone size appears in some rows only: once, few, many, or a class for an expanded clone.

v_call	clone_size	d_call	j_call	cdr3_nt	cdr3_aa
TRBV14	-	-	TRBJ1-1	TGTGCCAGCAGCCAAGACCCCCCAGTGACTGAAGCTTTCTTT	CASSQDPPVTEAFF
TRBV4-1	-	-	TRBJ1-1	TGCGCCAGCAGCAGGACGGGGGGAACTAACACTGAAGCTTTCTTT	CASSRTGGTNTEAFF
TRBV9	-	TRBD2	TRBJ2-3	TGTGCCAGCAGCGTAGCTATACCGGGACTAGCGATCACAGATACGCAGTATTTT	CASSVAIPGLAITDTQYF
TRBV9	-	-	TRBJ2-1	TGTGCCAGCAGCGAAGGAGGGGGCGAAGACCGACGCGTGCAGTTCTTC	CASSEGGGEDRRVQFF
TRBV6-2/TRBV6-3	-	TRBD1	TRBJ1-2	TGTGCCAGCAGTTATTCGGGACAGGCTACAGATTACTATGGCTACACCTTC	CASSYSGQATDYYGYTF
TRBV7-2	-	-	TRBJ2-2	TGTGCCAGCAGCTTAGACAGGCCGAACACCGGGGAGCTGTTTTTT	CASSLDRPNTGELFF
TRBV7-9	-	TRBD2	TRBJ2-5	TGTGCCAGCAGCCTGGGACTAGCGTTGGAGACCCAGTACTTC	CASSLGLALETQYF
TRBV6-2/TRBV6-3	once	-	TRBJ2-1	TGTGCCAGCAGCCTACTTGACAGGTACAATGAGCAGTTCTTC	CASSLLDRYNEQFF
TRBV2	-	-	TRBJ1-1	TGTGCCAGCAGACTAAGGGAGGGGGTGAACACTGAAGCTTTCTTT	CASRLREGVNTEAFF
TRBV11-2	-	TRBD2	TRBJ2-1	TGTGCCAGCAGCCCTACTAGCGGGAGGGTCTTTTCCTACAATGAGCAGTTCTTC	CASSPTSGRVFSYNEQFF
TRBV16	-	-	TRBJ1-4	TGTGCCAGCAGCCAGGACGGGGGGCAGAGTGAAAAACTGTTTTTT	CASSQDGGQSEKLFF
TRBV19	-	TRBD2	TRBJ2-5	TGTGCCAGTAGTATAGGGGGGCGTCTTGGTGCGGGAGGGGAGACCCAGTACTTC	CASSIGGRLGAGGETQYF
TRBV27	-	-	TRBJ2-7	TGTGCCAGCAGTTTATTTGCAGGGGACGAGCAGTACTTC	CASSLFAGDEQYF
TRBV19	-	-	TRBJ2-6	TGTGCCAGTAGTATGGCAGCGGGCTCTGGGGCCAACGTCCTGACTTTC	CASSMAAGSGANVLTF
TRBV6-5	-	-	TRBJ1-2	TGTGCCAGCAGTTACCGGAACAGCAACTATGGCTACACCTTC	CASSYRNSNYGYTF
TRBV19	few	-	TRBJ1-5	TGTGCCAGTAGTATCTCAGGGAGGGATCAGCCCCAGCATTTT	CASSISGRDQPQHF
TRBV27	-	TRBD1	TRBJ1-1	TGTGCCAGCAGAAGAACAGGGGAGCCCACTGAAGCTTTCTTT	CASRRTGEPTEAFF
TRBV12-5	-	TRBD1	TRBJ1-4	TGTGCTAGTGGCCAAGGGACAGATAATGAAAAACTGTTTTTT	CASGQGTDNEKLFF